This T cell receptor beta chain was profiled in a study of T cells after posttransplantation cyclophosphamide. A marrow graft followed busulfan-fludarabine conditioning, with cyclophosphamide on days +3 and +4. This clone has ten or more counts. Sequencing was performed with immunoSEQ multiplex PCR; in TCRdb, only in-frame clones are kept and a portion is missing. In total the sample includes around 10,000 clones, none of them seen once. This CDR3 is built from 12 residues. V was clipped by 3 bases and J by 10 bases; unmatched bases: 5. The sequencing used PBMCs, collected after allogeneic stem cell transplant with posttransplant cyclophosphamide. This rearrangement joins TRBV12-3 or TRBV12-4 to TRBJ1-1, with 7 bases fitting TRBD1. The receptor's source is a female patient between 40 and 50 years old who received an allogeneic stem cell transplant from a related donor, was CMV-positive, and had no GVHD. Part of the T cells may come from the graft donor. The CDR3 nucleotides are TGTGCCAGCAGTTTTATGGGACAGCTAGCTTTCTTT. It codes for CASSFMGQLAFF.